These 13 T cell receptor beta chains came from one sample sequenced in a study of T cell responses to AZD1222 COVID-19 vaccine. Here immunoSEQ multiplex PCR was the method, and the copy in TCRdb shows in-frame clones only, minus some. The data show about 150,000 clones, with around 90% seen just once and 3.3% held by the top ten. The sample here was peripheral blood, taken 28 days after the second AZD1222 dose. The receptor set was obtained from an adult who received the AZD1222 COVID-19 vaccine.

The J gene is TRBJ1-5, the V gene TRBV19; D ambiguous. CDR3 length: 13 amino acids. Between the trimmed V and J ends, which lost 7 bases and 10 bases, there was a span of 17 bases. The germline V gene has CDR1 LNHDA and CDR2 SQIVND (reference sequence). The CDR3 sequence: CASMERVEGPQHF. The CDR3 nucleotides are TGTGCCAGTATGGAGAGGGTAGAAGGACCCCAGCATTTT.

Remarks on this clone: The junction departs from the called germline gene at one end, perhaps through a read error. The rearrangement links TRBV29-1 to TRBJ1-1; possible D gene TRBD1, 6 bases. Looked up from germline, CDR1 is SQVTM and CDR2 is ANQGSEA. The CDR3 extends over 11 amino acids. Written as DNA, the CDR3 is TGCAGCGCAACCCCGACCGGGACACCCATATTT. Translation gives CSATPTGTPIF.

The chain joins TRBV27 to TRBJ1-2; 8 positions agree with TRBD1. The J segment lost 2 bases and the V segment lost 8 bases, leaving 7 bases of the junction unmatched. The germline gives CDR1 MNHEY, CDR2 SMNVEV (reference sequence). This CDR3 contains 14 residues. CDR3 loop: CASGGDRGNYGYTF. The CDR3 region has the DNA TGTGCCAGCGGTGGTGACAGGGGAAACTATGGCTACACCTTC.

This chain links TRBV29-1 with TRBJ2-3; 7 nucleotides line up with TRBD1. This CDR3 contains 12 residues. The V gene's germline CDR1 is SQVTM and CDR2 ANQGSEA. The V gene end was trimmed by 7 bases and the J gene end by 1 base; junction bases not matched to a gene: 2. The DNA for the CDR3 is TGCAGCGAGGGGACAGGCACAGATACGCAGTATTTT. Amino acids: CSEGTGTDTQYF.

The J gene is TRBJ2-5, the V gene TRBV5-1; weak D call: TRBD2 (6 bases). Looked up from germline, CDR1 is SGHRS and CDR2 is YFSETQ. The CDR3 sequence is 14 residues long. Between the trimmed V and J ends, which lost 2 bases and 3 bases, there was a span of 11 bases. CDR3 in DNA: TGCGCCAGCAGCTTTTCACTAGCAAAAGAGACCCAGTACTTC. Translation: CASSFSLAKETQYF.

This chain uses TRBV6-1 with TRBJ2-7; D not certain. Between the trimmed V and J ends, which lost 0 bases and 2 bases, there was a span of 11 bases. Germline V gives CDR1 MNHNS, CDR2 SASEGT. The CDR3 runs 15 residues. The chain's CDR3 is CASSEAPSFPYEQYF. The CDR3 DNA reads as TGTGCCAGCAGTGAAGCCCCTAGTTTCCCCTACGAGCAGTACTTC.

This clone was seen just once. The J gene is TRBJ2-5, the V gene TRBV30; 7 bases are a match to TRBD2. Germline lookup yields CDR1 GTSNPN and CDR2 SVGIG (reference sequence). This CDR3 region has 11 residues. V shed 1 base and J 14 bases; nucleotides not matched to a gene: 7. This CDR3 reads CAWSDREDPYF. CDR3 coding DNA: TGTGCCTGGAGTGATCGGGAGGACCCATACTTC.

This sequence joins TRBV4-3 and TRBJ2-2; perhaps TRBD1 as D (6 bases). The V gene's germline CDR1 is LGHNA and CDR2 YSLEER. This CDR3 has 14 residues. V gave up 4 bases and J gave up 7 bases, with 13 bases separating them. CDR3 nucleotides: TGCGCCAGCAGCCTCAGGGGTGGGGACGGGGAGCTGTTTTTT. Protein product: CASSLRGGDGELFF.

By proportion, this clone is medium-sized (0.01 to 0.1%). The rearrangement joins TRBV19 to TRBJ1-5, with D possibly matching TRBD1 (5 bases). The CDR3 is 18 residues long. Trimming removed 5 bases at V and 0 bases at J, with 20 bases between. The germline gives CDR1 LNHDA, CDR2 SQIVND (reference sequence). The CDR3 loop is CASSFLSLGDYSNQPQHF. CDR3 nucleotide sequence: TGTGCCAGTAGTTTCTTGTCCTTAGGGGATTATAGCAATCAGCCCCAGCATTTT. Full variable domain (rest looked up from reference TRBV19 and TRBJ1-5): DGGITQSPKYLFRKEGQNVTLSCEQNLNHDAMYWYRQDPGQGLRLIYYSQIVNDFQKGDIAEGYSVSREKKESFPLTVTSAQKNPTAFYLCASSFLSLGDYSNQPQHFGDGTRLSIL.

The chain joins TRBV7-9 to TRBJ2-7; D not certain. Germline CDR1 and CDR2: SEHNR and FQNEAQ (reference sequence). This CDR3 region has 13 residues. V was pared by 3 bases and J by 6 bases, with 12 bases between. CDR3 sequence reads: CASSFPFPGEQYF. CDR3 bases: TGTGCCAGCAGCTTCCCCTTTCCGGGCGAGCAGTACTTC.

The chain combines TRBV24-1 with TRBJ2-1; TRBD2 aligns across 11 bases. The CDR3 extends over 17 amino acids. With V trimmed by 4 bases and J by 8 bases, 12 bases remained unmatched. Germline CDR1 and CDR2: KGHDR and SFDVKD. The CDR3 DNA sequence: TGTGCCACCAGTGAGGGGGGACTAGCGGAAAGAAGGTATGAGCAGTTCTTC. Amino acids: CATSEGGLAERRYEQFF.

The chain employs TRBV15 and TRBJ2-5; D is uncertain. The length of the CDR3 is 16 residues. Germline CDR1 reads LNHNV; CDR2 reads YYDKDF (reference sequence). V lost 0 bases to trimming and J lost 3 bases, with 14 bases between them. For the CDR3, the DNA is TGTGCCACCAGCAGAGATCACCAGCCCTCAAAAGAGACCCAGTACTTC. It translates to CATSRDHQPSKETQYF.

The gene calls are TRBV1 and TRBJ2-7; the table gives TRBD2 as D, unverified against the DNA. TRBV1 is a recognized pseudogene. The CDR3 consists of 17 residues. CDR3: CTSSQDRSGRAPHEQYF. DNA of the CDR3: TGCACCAGCAGCCAAGACAGGAGCGGGAGGGCCCCCCACGAGCAGTACTTC.